Detailed here is one TCR beta chain. There are many counts of this clonotype. Its antigen is currently not known. Base qualities are not recorded, but no much larger clone differs from it by a single base. Receptor libraries were prepared by 5' RACE. Sequencing instrument: Illumina HiSeq 2500. A second PCR of about 7 to 12 cycles was run with a J-beta primer mix and a sample-barcoded 5' primer. A template-switch 5' adaptor carrying 12 random nucleotides introduced a unique molecular identifier onto each TCR beta cDNA molecule. Each sample yielded at least 3 million CDR3-containing paired-end reads. The Mint cDNA synthesis kit, primed by a TRBC-specific oligonucleotide, was used to synthesize first-strand cDNA from all RNA. After uracil-DNA glycosylase treatment, a first 18-cycle PCR used universal primers M1SS and BC2_uni_R on all cDNA. The authors' pipeline ran thus. For normalization, 1 million high-quality reads, each with a distinct molecular identifier, were randomly selected from each sample. Instead of being binned into consensus sequences, reads with shared molecular identifiers were discarded. MiTCR, with a Q25 quality threshold and the strictest error-elimination algorithm, was used for CDR3 identification, clonotype clustering and error correction. Lower-bound total TCR beta diversity was estimated with a nonparametric unseen species model using Euler transformation. TCRdb took the public reads, trimmed them with fastp at Q25, ran MiXCR for clone calling and kept in-frame beta chains. Every CDR3 protein is listed once, alongside the most common genes and DNA of its rows. For this entry, the V and J calls and clone size follow TCRdb and not the study's own pipeline. The sample table shows roughly 900,000 distinct CDR3 sequences, and about 28% are seen once. The top ten constitute around 15% of the sample.

This entry comes from a study of blood T cells in healthy people across ages (dated by TCRdb to the mid-2010s). A note on the overall study: In model experiments, template switching captured about one uniquely barcoded TCR beta cDNA molecule for every two T cells. The donors were divided into four age groups: young (average approximately 17 years), middle-aged (approximately 39), aged (approximately 62) and long-lived (about 84). For two donors (one aged 18 to 30 and one aged 80 or older), the study analyzed two additional independent replicas of 1 million unique cDNA reads from the same blood draw. Age-related changes in TCR beta repertoire diversity were measured in the study by deep sequencing normalized with unique cDNA molecular identifiers. To avoid experimental bias, donors of different ages were randomly spread across the sequencing lanes. The paper as a whole reports these results and caveats: Because the CMV infection status of the donors was unknown, age-related changes in expanded clonotypes may potentially have been confounded. Compared with the aged group, more naive CD4+ T cells, fewer expanded clones and increased TCR diversity were shown by the long-lived group, suggesting age selection. A strong correlation was found between observed TCR beta diversity and the percentage of naive T cells measured by flow cytometry. Estimates of total diversity based on one million sequenced T cells were regarded as lower bounds and as underestimates. Because profiling used bulk unsorted PBMCs, naive and antigen-experienced compartments could not be compared conclusively. Observed TCR beta diversity per million T cells fell roughly linearly with age, and a significant reduction was already apparent by age roughly 40.

Donors were about 36 systemically healthy Caucasian individuals from Russia aged roughly 6 to 100 years. Around 10 milliliters of peripheral blood were collected from each donor into EDTA-treated Vacutainer tubes. PBMCs were isolated by Ficoll-Paque density-gradient centrifugation, with at least 6 million obtained per sample. Trizol reagent was used to extract total RNA from PBMCs, with at least 6 micrograms per sample. Naive CD45RAhigh/CD27high T cell percentages were measured by flow cytometry on a PBMC aliquot from every donor. Sequencing was carried out using blood. The TCR originated in a woman aged 80 or over in good health.

The CDR3 is CASSVEGGGSPLHF. The DNA sequence is TGTGCCAGCAGTGTCGAAGGGGGCGGTTCACCCCTCCACTTT. The chain was built from TRBV2 and TRBJ1-6, with 7 bases matching TRBD1. The germline V gene sets CDR1 to SNHLY and CDR2 to FYNNEI. The CDR3 runs 14 residues from the cysteine to the phenylalanine. The retained sequence is limited to the CDR3, 42 bases, with the frame set at the first base. Trimming takes 4 bases off V and 9 bases off J; junction bases not matched to a gene: 6.